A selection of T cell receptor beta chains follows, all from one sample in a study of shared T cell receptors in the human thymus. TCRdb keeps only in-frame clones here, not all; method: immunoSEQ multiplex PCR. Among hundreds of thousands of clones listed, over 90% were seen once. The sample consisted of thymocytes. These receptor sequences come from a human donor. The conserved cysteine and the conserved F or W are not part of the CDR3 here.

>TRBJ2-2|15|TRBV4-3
ASTTSPWTSGTGELF
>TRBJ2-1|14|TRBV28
ASSTLTSGKINEQF
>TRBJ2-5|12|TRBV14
ASSREQVPETQY
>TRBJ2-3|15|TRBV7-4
ASSSSFDRDRTDTQY
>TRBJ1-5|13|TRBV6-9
ASINRRGVNRPQH
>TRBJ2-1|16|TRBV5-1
ASSLKGGSRGSYNEQF
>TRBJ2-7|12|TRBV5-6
ASSSAGRASEQY
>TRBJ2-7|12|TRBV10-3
AITSGTGAYEQY
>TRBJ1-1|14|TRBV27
ASSLLPGWGQGEAF
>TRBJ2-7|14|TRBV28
ASSPPPGQGTYEQY